This passage covers 27 T cell receptor beta chains from one sample sequenced in a study of CD8 T cells in Susac syndrome. Random hexamers were used to reverse transcribe an amount of about 0.45 to 1 ug RNA. TCRdb re-analysed the immunoSEQ multiplex PCR reads in MiXCR, keeping a single row per CDR3 protein. This sample has about 140,000 distinct CDR3 sequences, with roughly 94% found just once. Sequenced sample: CD4+ T cells from PBMCs. These receptors were collected from a human donor with Susac syndrome.

The rearrangement links TRBV7-2 to TRBJ2-1, with a possible D match to TRBD2 (6 bases). The CDR3 is made up of 11 amino acids. With 5 bases removed from V and 10 bases from J, the gap between germline ends came to 9 bases. Germline CDR1 reads SGHTA; CDR2 reads FQGNSA. CDR3 loop: CASSRLAEQFF. The CDR3 DNA follows: TGTGCCAGCAGCCGCCTAGCGGAGCAGTTCTTC.

The V and J genes are TRBV4-2 and TRBJ2-7, with 7 bases lining up with TRBD1. J gave up 3 bases and V 6 bases, and 11 bases lay outside the gene matches. The CDR3 length is 15 residues. CDR1 is LGHNA and CDR2 is YNFKEQ in the germline V gene. The CDR3 sequence is CASRTRGQTGYEQYF. CDR3 DNA sequence: TGTGCCAGCAGAACCCGGGGACAGACGGGCTACGAGCAGTACTTC.

This clonotype was detected a few times. DNA for the CDR3: TGTGCCAGCAGCCAAGTTACAGCTAACTATGGCTACACCTTC. This encodes CASSQVTANYGYTF. This rearrangement joins TRBV3-1 to TRBJ1-2; D is unresolved. Germline V gene lookup returns CDR1 LGHDT and CDR2 YNNKEL (reference sequence). The V end lost 1 base, the J end lost 0 bases, and 6 bases lay between the germline ends. CDR3 length: 14 amino acids.

The chain employs TRBV30 and TRBJ1-1; D is ambiguous. Trimming pared 5 bases from V and 8 bases from J, leaving 15 bases between. From germline, CDR1 is GTSNPN and CDR2 SVGIG (reference sequence). The CDR3 is 12 amino acids. CDR3 nucleotides: TGTGCCTGGTCCCGCGGACCCGGGGAAGCTTTCTTT. Translating gives CAWSRGPGEAFF.

The count of this clonotype is one. The chain links TRBV3-1 to TRBJ2-3; 9 bases match TRBD1. CDR3 length equals 18 residues. Trimming cost V 5 bases and J 5 bases; bases outside gene matches: 17. The germline V gene has CDR1 LGHDT and CDR2 YNNKEL (reference sequence). This chain's CDR3 is CASSGRSTGQGLVDTQYF. CDR3 in DNA: TGTGCCAGCAGCGGCCGATCCACGGGACAGGGATTGGTAGATACGCAGTATTTT.

This chain uses TRBV25-1 with TRBJ1-2; no clear D. CDR3 size: 14 residues. Germline-derived CDR1 and CDR2 are MGHDK and SYGVNS. Trimming cost V 6 bases and J 4 bases, with 15 bases left between them. CDR3 nucleotides: TGTGCCAGCAGCCCGGGTTCAGCCGCCTATGGCTACACCTTC. It specifies CASSPGSAAYGYTF.

The CDR3 bases are TGTGCCAGCAGCCAAGCCGGGGACAGGAGCAACATTCAGTACTTC. Its translation: CASSQAGDRSNIQYF. V and J are TRBV3-1 and TRBJ2-4; 8 bases are a match to TRBD1. Germline values: CDR1 LGHDT, CDR2 YNNKEL (reference sequence). The V segment lost 1 base and the J segment 7 bases; nucleotides outside the gene matches: 6. The CDR3 consists of 15 residues.

The gene calls are TRBV4-3 and TRBJ2-1; no firm D call. In germline, CDR1 is LGHNA, CDR2 YSLEER. There are 13 residues in the CDR3. V lost 2 bases and J lost 7, with 9 bases in between. In DNA, the CDR3 is TGCGCCAGCAGCCAATTCTTGGCTAATGAGCAGTTCTTC. Protein product: CASSQFLANEQFF.

This clonotype was observed a few times. This chain uses TRBV11-3 with TRBJ1-1; no firm D call. V lost 2 bases and J 3 bases, leaving 10 bases between the germline ends. This CDR3 has 14 amino acids. The germline V gene encodes CDR1 SGHNT and CDR2 YENEEA. The CDR3 is CASSLLQADTEAFF. The CDR3 DNA reads as TGTGCCAGCAGCTTACTTCAGGCAGACACTGAAGCTTTCTTT.

This rearrangement joins TRBV29-1 to TRBJ2-1, with TRBD2 matching 10 bases. The CDR3 is made up of 12 amino acids. The J segment lost 10 bases and the V segment lost 5 bases, leaving 5 bases of the junction unmatched. Germline V gene data show CDR1 as SQVTM and CDR2 as ANQGSEA. The CDR3, as DNA: TGCAGCGTTCAGCGGGGGGGTCGCGAGCAGTTCTTC. This sequence encodes CSVQRGGREQFF.

This sequence joins TRBV20-1 and TRBJ2-2, with no clear D. V gave up 0 bases and J gave up 4 bases, with 6 bases separating them. Germline CDR1 is DFQATT and CDR2 is SNEGSKA (reference sequence). The CDR3 extends over 13 amino acids. The CDR3 DNA reads as TGCAGTGCTAGAGATAGGGCCACCGGGGAGCTGTTTTTT. As protein: CSARDRATGELFF.

This rearrangement joins TRBV9 to TRBJ2-5; no firm D call. The CDR3 spans 13 residues. CDR1 SGDLS and CDR2 YYNGEE come from the germline V gene. V was shortened by 0 bases and J by 5 bases, with 8 bases between the two germline ends. The CDR3 loop is CASSVDDGETQYF. CDR3 sequence (DNA): TGTGCCAGCAGCGTAGATGATGGGGAGACCCAGTACTTC.

The chain recombines TRBV29-1 with TRBJ1-4, with 7 bases fitting TRBD1. J gave up 3 bases and V 5 bases, and 3 bases lay outside the gene matches. Germline CDR1 SQVTM, CDR2 ANQGSEA. The CDR3 sequence is 13 residues long. The CDR3 region has the DNA TGCAGCGTTTACAGGGGACCTAATGAAAAACTGTTTTTT. Protein sequence: CSVYRGPNEKLFF. The entire variable domain, with the rest obtained from reference TRBV29-1 and TRBJ1-4, is as follows: SAVISQKPSRDICQRGTSLTIQCQVDSQVTMMFWYRQQPGQSLTLIATANQGSEATYESGFVIDKFPISRPNLTFSTLTVSNMSPEDSSIYLCSVYRGPNEKLFFGSGTQLSVL.

The chain links TRBV28 to TRBJ2-7, with 7 nucleotides matching TRBD1. With V trimmed by 10 bases and J by 5 bases, 11 bases remained unmatched. This CDR3 is 13 amino acids long. Germline CDR1 is MDHEN and CDR2 is SYDVKM. CDR3 protein: CATDRVDRDEQYF. The DNA for the CDR3 is TGTGCCACCGACAGGGTTGATCGCGACGAGCAGTACTTC.

The V call is TRBV18, the J call TRBJ1-2; TRBD1 aligns across 8 bases. CDR3 length: 15 amino acids. Germline trimming cut 4 bases from V and 5 bases from J; bases unmatched to any gene: 9. Germline CDR1 KGHSH, CDR2 LQKENI. CDR3 coding DNA: TGTGCCAGCTCACGAGCTACAGGGGGTGTATATGGCTACACCTTC. Translation: CASSRATGGVYGYTF.

The CDR3 reads CASSFSTGEQFF. DNA of the CDR3: TGTGCCAGCAGTTTTTCAACGGGTGAGCAGTTCTTC. V usage is TRBV12-3 or TRBV12-4 and J usage is TRBJ2-1; D is unclear. This CDR3 comprises 12 residues. V lost 3 bases and J lost 9, with 9 bases in between.

The chain recombines TRBV7-9 with TRBJ2-2; D might be TRBD1 (6 bases). CDR1 is SEHNR and CDR2 is FQNEAQ in the germline V gene (reference sequence). Trimming took 0 bases from V and 1 from J, leaving 12 bases between them. The CDR3 extends over 17 amino acids. The CDR3 bases are TGTGCCAGCAGCTTAGCCCGAGGGGGAAAGAACACCGGGGAGCTGTTTTTT. This encodes CASSLARGGKNTGELFF.

The rearrangement joins TRBV29-1 to TRBJ2-5; 11 nucleotides match TRBD2. Germline values: CDR1 SQVTM, CDR2 ANQGSEA. The CDR3 runs 13 residues. The ends lost 7 bases at V and 7 bases at J; junction bases unmatched: 8. The CDR3 nucleotides are TGCAGCGGAGTCACTAGCGGGGGTGGGACCCAGTACTTC. Residues: CSGVTSGGGTQYF.

This clonotype has more than one count but fewer than ten. The chain is built from TRBV20-1 and TRBJ1-6; 8 nucleotides agree with TRBD1. Germline CDR1 reads DFQATT; CDR2 reads SNEGSKA (reference sequence). The CDR3 is made up of 12 amino acids. Trimming removed 5 bases from V and 8 bases from J; junction bases left unmatched: 2. This chain's CDR3 is CSALTGDSPLHF. The CDR3 DNA follows: TGCAGTGCTCTGACAGGGGATTCACCCCTCCACTTT.

This clonotype has more than one count but fewer than ten. The V gene is TRBV12-3 or TRBV12-4, the J gene TRBJ1-1; no firm D call. This CDR3 is built from 11 residues. Trimming took 6 bases from V and 0 from J, leaving 2 bases between them. CDR3 region: CASRVNTEAFF. CDR3 coding DNA: TGTGCCAGCAGGGTGAACACTGAAGCTTTCTTT.

The rearrangement uses TRBV20-1 and TRBJ1-1; D gene ambiguous. Trimming stripped 6 bases from V and 5 bases from J, with 16 bases between. CDR1 is DFQATT, CDR2 SNEGSKA, per germline (reference sequence). This CDR3 is 13 amino acids long. Written as DNA, the CDR3 is TGCAGTGCCCTAACGGTGGGAGTTACTGAAGCTTTCTTT. Residues: CSALTVGVTEAFF.

This chain uses TRBV19 with TRBJ2-1; no clear D. Germline CDR1 LNHDA, CDR2 SQIVND (reference sequence). V lost 3 bases and J lost 6, with 15 bases in between. CDR3 length: 15 residues. The CDR3 here is CASSIARSPSNEQFF. The CDR3 DNA reads as TGTGCCAGTAGTATTGCCAGGTCCCCATCCAATGAGCAGTTCTTC.

This rearrangement joins TRBV7-2 to TRBJ2-6, with D maybe TRBD1 (5 bases). CDR1 SGHTA and CDR2 FQGNSA come from the germline V gene. The V end lost 5 bases, the J end lost 4 bases, and 12 bases lay between the germline ends. The CDR3 spans 15 residues. The CDR3 sequence: CASSLGHLGANVLTF. Here the CDR3 DNA reads TGTGCCAGCAGCCTGGGGCATTTGGGGGCCAACGTCCTGACTTTC.

This sequence joins TRBV30 and TRBJ1-5; D unclear. CDR1 and CDR2 (germline): GTSNPN, SVGIG (reference sequence). This CDR3 spans 14 amino acids. Trimming removed 2 bases from V and 0 bases from J, with 8 bases in between. In nucleotides, the CDR3 is TGTGCCTGGAGTCGGGGTAATAGCAATCAGCCCCAGCATTTT. Translated: CAWSRGNSNQPQHF.

V is TRBV29-1 and J is TRBJ2-5; D gene unclear. CDR1 SQVTM and CDR2 ANQGSEA come from the germline V gene. Trimming left V 5 bases short and J 3 bases short, with 10 bases between. The CDR3 is 12 amino acids. CDR3 nucleotide sequence: TGCAGCGTTCTGCATTGGGAAGAGACCCAGTACTTC. This gives the protein CSVLHWEETQYF.

The V and J genes are TRBV12-3 or TRBV12-4 and TRBJ2-5; TRBD2 matches at 7 bases. The CDR3 loop spans 15 amino acids. Trimming at V came to 6 bases and at J to 5 bases, leaving 12 bases not matched to a gene. CDR3 region: CASSLDRTSGETQYF. The DNA for the CDR3 is TGTGCCAGCAGCCTTGATCGGACTAGTGGCGAGACCCAGTACTTC.

The V gene is TRBV7-2, the J gene TRBJ2-5, with 7 bases identical to TRBD2. This CDR3 spans 14 amino acids. Per germline, CDR1 SGHTA and CDR2 FQGNSA. Losses at the gene ends were 0 bases for V and 5 bases for J; bases not matched to a gene: 3. CDR3 coding DNA: TGTGCCAGCAGCTTAGCATGGCGGGGGGAGACCCAGTACTTC. The encoded protein is CASSLAWRGETQYF.